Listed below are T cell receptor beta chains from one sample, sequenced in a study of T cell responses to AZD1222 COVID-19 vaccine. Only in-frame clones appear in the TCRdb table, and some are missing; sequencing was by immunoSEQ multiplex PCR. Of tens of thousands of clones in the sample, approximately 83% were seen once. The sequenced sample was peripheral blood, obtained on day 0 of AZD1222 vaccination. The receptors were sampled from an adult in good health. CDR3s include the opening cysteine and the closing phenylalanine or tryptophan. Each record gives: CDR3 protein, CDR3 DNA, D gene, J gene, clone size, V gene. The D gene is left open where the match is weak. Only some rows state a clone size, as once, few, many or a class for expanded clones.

cdr3_aa: CASSQGRYSYEQYF
cdr3_nt: TGTGCCAGCAGCCAGGGGCGATACTCCTACGAGCAGTACTTC
d_call: .
j_call: TRBJ2-7
clone_size: .
v_call: TRBV3-1/TRBV3-2

cdr3_aa: CASSQENRENEKLFF
cdr3_nt: TGCGCCAGCAGCCAAGAAAACAGGGAAAATGAAAAACTGTTTTTT
d_call: .
j_call: TRBJ1-4
clone_size: .
v_call: TRBV4-3

cdr3_aa: CASQSGSNQPQHF
cdr3_nt: TGTGCCAGCCAAAGCGGGAGCAATCAGCCCCAGCATTTT
d_call: .
j_call: TRBJ1-5
clone_size: .
v_call: TRBV7-9

cdr3_aa: CASSPPGRMNTEAFF
cdr3_nt: TGTGCCAGCAGCCCTCCGGGACGGATGAACACTGAAGCTTTCTTT
d_call: .
j_call: TRBJ1-1
clone_size: .
v_call: TRBV9

cdr3_aa: CASSETSVLSYEQYF
cdr3_nt: TGTGCCAGCAGCGAAACTAGCGTACTTTCCTACGAGCAGTACTTC
d_call: TRBD2
j_call: TRBJ2-7
clone_size: few
v_call: TRBV7-6

cdr3_aa: CASSLEVAGESETQYF
cdr3_nt: TGCGCCAGCAGCTTGGAAGTAGCGGGAGAATCAGAGACCCAGTACTTC
d_call: TRBD2
j_call: TRBJ2-5
clone_size: .
v_call: TRBV5-1

cdr3_aa: CASSYDGPPTDTQYF
cdr3_nt: TGTGCCAGCAGCTACGATGGGCCGCCCACAGATACGCAGTATTTT
d_call: .
j_call: TRBJ2-3
clone_size: .
v_call: TRBV7-3

cdr3_aa: CAISESGKPINEQFF
cdr3_nt: TGTGCCATCAGTGAGTCGGGGAAACCAATCAATGAGCAGTTCTTC
d_call: .
j_call: TRBJ2-1
clone_size: .
v_call: TRBV10-3

cdr3_aa: CASGPLKTQYF
cdr3_nt: TGTGCCAGCGGTCCGTTGAAGACCCAGTACTTC
d_call: .
j_call: TRBJ2-5
clone_size: .
v_call: TRBV6-5

cdr3_aa: CASSFYQTPKQYF
cdr3_nt: TGTGCCAGCAGTTTCTATCAGACCCCCAAGCAGTACTTC
d_call: .
j_call: TRBJ2-7
clone_size: once
v_call: TRBV28

cdr3_aa: CASSLRALNTEAFF
cdr3_nt: TGTGCCAGCAGTTTGAGGGCCCTGAACACTGAAGCTTTCTTT
d_call: .
j_call: TRBJ1-1
clone_size: .
v_call: TRBV27

cdr3_aa: CATSDFEAVRRYFYGYTF
cdr3_nt: TGTGCCACCAGTGATTTTGAGGCGGTAAGGAGATATTTCTATGGCTACACCTTC
d_call: .
j_call: TRBJ1-2
clone_size: .
v_call: TRBV24-1

cdr3_aa: CASGLTGGGEQFF
cdr3_nt: TGTGCCAGCGGGCTAACGGGAGGAGGTGAGCAGTTCTTC
d_call: TRBD2
j_call: TRBJ2-1
clone_size: .
v_call: TRBV27

cdr3_aa: CASSQDTFNQPQHF
cdr3_nt: TGTGCCAGTAGTCAGGACACATTTAATCAGCCCCAGCATTTT
d_call: .
j_call: TRBJ1-5
clone_size: .
v_call: TRBV19

cdr3_aa: CAIRGEVGESPLHF
cdr3_nt: TGTGCCATCAGGGGGGAGGTAGGAGAATCACCCCTCCACTTT
d_call: .
j_call: TRBJ1-6
clone_size: .
v_call: TRBV10-3

cdr3_aa: CASSLLTGTGRFGGELFF
cdr3_nt: TGTGCCAGCAGTTTACTCACCGGGACAGGGAGATTCGGCGGGGAGCTGTTTTTT
d_call: TRBD1
j_call: TRBJ2-2
clone_size: .
v_call: TRBV28

cdr3_aa: CASSQGTSGNEQFF
cdr3_nt: TGTGCCAGCAGCCAAGGGACTAGCGGGAATGAGCAGTTCTTC
d_call: TRBD2
j_call: TRBJ2-1
clone_size: .
v_call: TRBV7-3

cdr3_aa: CASSISGVADTQYF
cdr3_nt: TGTGCCAGTAGTATCTCTGGGGTGGCAGATACGCAGTATTTT
d_call: .
j_call: TRBJ2-3
clone_size: .
v_call: TRBV19

cdr3_aa: CASSQDLTGGSNQPQHF
cdr3_nt: TGCGCCAGCAGCCAAGATTTAACAGGGGGCAGCAATCAGCCCCAGCATTTT
d_call: TRBD1
j_call: TRBJ1-5
clone_size: .
v_call: TRBV4-3

cdr3_aa: CASMTGTGISEQFF
cdr3_nt: TGTGCCAGCATGACCGGGACAGGAATAAGTGAGCAGTTCTTC
d_call: TRBD1
j_call: TRBJ2-1
clone_size: .
v_call: TRBV18

cdr3_aa: CASSREGQTGYGYTF
cdr3_nt: TGCGCCAGCAGCCGGGAGGGACAGACTGGCTATGGCTACACCTTC
d_call: TRBD1
j_call: TRBJ1-2
clone_size: many
v_call: TRBV4-1

cdr3_aa: CASSLGTGATYGYTF
cdr3_nt: TGTGCCAGCAGCTTGGGGACAGGGGCGACCTATGGCTACACCTTC
d_call: TRBD1
j_call: TRBJ1-2
clone_size: .
v_call: TRBV5-8

cdr3_aa: CASSGRRGPGGLNTGELFF
cdr3_nt: TGTGCCAGCAGCGGTCGAAGGGGACCCGGCGGGCTGAACACCGGGGAGCTGTTTTTT
d_call: .
j_call: TRBJ2-2
clone_size: .
v_call: TRBV9

cdr3_aa: CASTLQGTRVNQPQHF
cdr3_nt: TGTGCCAGTACCTTACAGGGGACGCGGGTCAATCAGCCCCAGCATTTT
d_call: TRBD1
j_call: TRBJ1-5
clone_size: .
v_call: TRBV19

cdr3_aa: CASSLQGMGNSPLHF
cdr3_nt: TGTGCCAGCAGCTTACAGGGAATGGGAAATTCACCCCTCCACTTT
d_call: .
j_call: TRBJ1-6
clone_size: few
v_call: TRBV2

cdr3_aa: CASSLTSGRREQYF
cdr3_nt: TGTGCCAGCAGTTTGACTAGCGGGAGGAGAGAGCAGTACTTC
d_call: TRBD2
j_call: TRBJ2-7
clone_size: .
v_call: TRBV28

cdr3_aa: CASSYGRQTQYF
cdr3_nt: TGTGCCAGCAGTTACGGGCGGCAGACCCAGTACTTC
d_call: .
j_call: TRBJ2-5
clone_size: .
v_call: TRBV6-2/TRBV6-3

cdr3_aa: CASGRQGAEPQHF
cdr3_nt: TGTGCCAGCGGGAGACAGGGGGCTGAGCCCCAGCATTTT
d_call: TRBD1
j_call: TRBJ1-5
clone_size: .
v_call: TRBV6-6

cdr3_aa: CASRSQGDNEQFF
cdr3_nt: TGTGCCAGTCGGAGCCAGGGTGACAATGAGCAGTTCTTC
d_call: .
j_call: TRBJ2-1
clone_size: .
v_call: TRBV18

cdr3_aa: CASSPLGTGEQFF
cdr3_nt: TGTGCCAGCAGTCCCTTGGGAACGGGTGAGCAGTTCTTC
d_call: .
j_call: TRBJ2-1
clone_size: once
v_call: TRBV3-1/TRBV3-2

cdr3_aa: CASSLVASHEQYF
cdr3_nt: TGTGCCAGCAGCTTAGTAGCCAGCCACGAGCAGTACTTC
d_call: .
j_call: TRBJ2-7
clone_size: few
v_call: TRBV7-2

cdr3_aa: CAISRGEWDEKLFF
cdr3_nt: TGTGCCATCAGTCGAGGGGAGTGGGATGAAAAACTGTTTTTT
d_call: .
j_call: TRBJ1-4
clone_size: .
v_call: TRBV10-3